A single sample gave rise to the 8 T cell receptor beta chains below, sequenced in a study of Ad26.COV2.S vaccination and SARS-CoV-2 variants. Profiling relied on immunoSEQ multiplex PCR, and the TCRdb table lists in-frame clones only, not all of them. The table records some 300,000 clones, around 84% of them present only once. Treatment defined: around 19 received Ad26.COV2.S at low or high dose, single or two shots; five or six received placebo; per-sample allocation not given. All samples were drawn on day 63, counting from the first vaccine or placebo injection. The input for sequencing was peripheral blood, taken in a trial of Ad26.COV2.S vaccine versus placebo. The receptor set was obtained from a person between 18 and 65 years old who received the Ad26.COV2.S COVID-19 vaccine or a placebo.

The J gene is TRBJ2-7, the V gene TRBV5-1, with D tentatively TRBD1 (5 bases). With 0 bases removed from V and 6 bases from J, the gap between germline ends came to 19 bases. The CDR3 is 16 amino acids. Germline V gives CDR1 SGHRS, CDR2 YFSETQ. For the CDR3, the DNA is TGCGCCAGCAGCTTGGCCATGGCCAGGGAAAGAGGCGAGCAGTACTTC. It is translated as CASSLAMARERGEQYF.

V is TRBV30 and J is TRBJ1-1; D is undetermined. Trimming removed 0 bases at V and 0 bases at J, with 8 bases between. The V gene's germline CDR1 is GTSNPN and CDR2 SVGIG (reference sequence). The CDR3 consists of 14 residues. The CDR3 DNA reads TGTGCCTGGAGTGTGAGCGTCATGAACACTGAAGCTTTCTTT. Residues: CAWSVSVMNTEAFF.

This clone was picked up a small number of times. The chain uses TRBV5-1 and TRBJ2-7, with TRBD1 as a possible D gene (5 bases). The germline V and J ends were trimmed by 4 bases and 3 bases, with 8 bases remaining between them. The CDR3 covers 12 residues. Germline V CDR1 and CDR2: SGHRS, YFSETQ. DNA for the CDR3: TGCGCCAGCAGCCAAGACAGCTACGAGCAGTACTTC. It codes for CASSQDSYEQYF.

About this clone itself: At the DNA level, this CDR3 is encoded by other sequences in the same sample as well. The rearrangement joins TRBV9 to TRBJ1-3, with 7 bases lining up with TRBD1. The germline gives CDR1 SGDLS, CDR2 YYNGEE. CDR3 size: 13 residues. Losses at the gene ends were 2 bases for V and 7 bases for J; bases not matched to a gene: 3. The CDR3 nucleotides read TGTGCCAGCAGCGTGGGCAGGGGGAACACCATATATTTT. Its protein product is CASSVGRGNTIYF.

The chain joins TRBV7-2 to TRBJ2-7; D possibly corresponds to TRBD1 (6 bases). Germline values: CDR1 SGHTA, CDR2 FQGNSA. The CDR3 is made up of 13 amino acids. V was shortened by 2 bases and J by 6 bases, with 11 bases between the two germline ends. The CDR3 region has the DNA TGTGCCAGCAGCTTAAACAGGGTTGGCGAGCAGTACTTC. Its translation is CASSLNRVGEQYF.

This sequence joins TRBV18 and TRBJ1-4, with 7 positions matching TRBD1. The CDR3 loop spans 15 amino acids. After removal of 3 bases from V and 4 bases from J, the junction contained 5 bases not matched to a gene. Per the germline V gene, CDR1 is KGHSH and CDR2 is LQKENI. The CDR3 nucleotides read TGTGCCAGCTCACCCCCGGGACAGTATAATGAAAAACTGTTTTTT. Its translation is CASSPPGQYNEKLFF.

This rearrangement joins TRBV2 to TRBJ1-1; TRBD1 matches at 9 bases. The CDR3 totals 14 residues. V dropped 6 bases and J dropped 7; count of bases not matched to a gene: 9. Germline CDR1 SNHLY, CDR2 FYNNEI. CDR3 residues: CASRDRGGSFEAFF. Written as DNA, the CDR3 is TGTGCCAGCAGGGACAGGGGCGGATCCTTTGAAGCTTTCTTT.

The CDR3 reads CASRGGIWSNQPQHF. CDR3 bases: TGTGCCAGCAGGGGGGGGATCTGGAGCAATCAGCCCCAGCATTTT. The chain links TRBV6-5 to TRBJ1-5, with D perhaps TRBD1 (5 bases). The CDR3 loop spans 15 amino acids. Deletions cut 6 bases from V and 1 base from J, with 13 bases between. In germline, CDR1 is MNHEY, CDR2 SVGAGI.